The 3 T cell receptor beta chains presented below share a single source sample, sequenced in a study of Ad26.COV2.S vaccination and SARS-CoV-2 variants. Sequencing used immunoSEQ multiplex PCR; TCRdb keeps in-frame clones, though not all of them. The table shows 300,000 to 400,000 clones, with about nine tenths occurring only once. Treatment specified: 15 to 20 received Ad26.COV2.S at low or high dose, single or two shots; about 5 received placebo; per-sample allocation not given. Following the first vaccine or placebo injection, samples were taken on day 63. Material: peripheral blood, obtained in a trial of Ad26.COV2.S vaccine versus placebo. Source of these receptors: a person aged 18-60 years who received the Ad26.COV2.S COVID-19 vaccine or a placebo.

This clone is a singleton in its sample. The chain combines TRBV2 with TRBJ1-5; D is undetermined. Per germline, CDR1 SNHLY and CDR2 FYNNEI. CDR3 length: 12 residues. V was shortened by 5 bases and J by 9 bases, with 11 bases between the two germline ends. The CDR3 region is CASSPGSLPQHF. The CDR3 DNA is TGTGCCAGCAGTCCGGGAAGTCTGCCCCAGCATTTT.

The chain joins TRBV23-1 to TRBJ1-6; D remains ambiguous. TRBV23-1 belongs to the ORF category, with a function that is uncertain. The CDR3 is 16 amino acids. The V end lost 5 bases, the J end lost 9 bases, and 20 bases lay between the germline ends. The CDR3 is CASSSMRLLGGSPLHF. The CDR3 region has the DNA TGCGCCAGCAGTTCGATGCGTCTCCTAGGTGGTTCACCCCTCCACTTT.

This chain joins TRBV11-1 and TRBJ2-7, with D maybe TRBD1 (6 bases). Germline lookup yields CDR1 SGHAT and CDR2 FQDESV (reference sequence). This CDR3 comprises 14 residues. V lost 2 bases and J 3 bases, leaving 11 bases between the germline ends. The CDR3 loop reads CASSLTDRSYEQYV. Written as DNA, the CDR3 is TGTGCCAGCAGCTTAACAGACAGGAGCTACGAGCAGTACGTC.